This T cell receptor (beta chain) was sequenced for a study of blood T cell repertoires in COVID-19. Trimming removed 4 bases from V and 12 bases from J, with 16 bases in between. This CDR3 spans 13 amino acids. The V gene's germline CDR1 is SGHTA and CDR2 FQGNSA. Assay used: immunoSEQ multiplex PCR; TCRdb lists only in-frame clones, some missing. The sample holds nearly 95,000 clones, around nine tenths seen once. Sequencing was performed on peripheral blood. This TCR came from a woman older than 75 with acute or convalescent COVID-19. The chain recombines TRBV7-2 with TRBJ1-5; D is possibly TRBD1 (6 bases). CDR3 protein: CASSSSGQPDQHF. Written as DNA, the CDR3 is TGTGCCAGCAGCTCTAGTGGACAGCCTGACCAGCATTTT.